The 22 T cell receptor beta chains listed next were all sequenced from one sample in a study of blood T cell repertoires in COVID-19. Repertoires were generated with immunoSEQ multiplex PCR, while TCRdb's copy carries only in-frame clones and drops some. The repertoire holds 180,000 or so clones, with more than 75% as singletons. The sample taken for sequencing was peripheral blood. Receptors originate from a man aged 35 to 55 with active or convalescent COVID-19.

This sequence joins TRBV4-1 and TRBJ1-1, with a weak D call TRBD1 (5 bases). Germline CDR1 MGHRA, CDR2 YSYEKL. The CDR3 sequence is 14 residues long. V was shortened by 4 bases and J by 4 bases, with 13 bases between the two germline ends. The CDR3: CASSPRGGVTEAFF. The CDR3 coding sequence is TGCGCCAGCAGCCCTAGGGGAGGAGTCACTGAAGCTTTCTTT.

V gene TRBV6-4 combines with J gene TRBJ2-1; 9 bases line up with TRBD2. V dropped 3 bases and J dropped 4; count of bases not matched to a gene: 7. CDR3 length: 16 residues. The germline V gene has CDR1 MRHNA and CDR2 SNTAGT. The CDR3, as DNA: TGTGCCAGCAGTGAATCCAGCGGGGGGTCTTACAATGAGCAGTTCTTC. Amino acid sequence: CASSESSGGSYNEQFF.

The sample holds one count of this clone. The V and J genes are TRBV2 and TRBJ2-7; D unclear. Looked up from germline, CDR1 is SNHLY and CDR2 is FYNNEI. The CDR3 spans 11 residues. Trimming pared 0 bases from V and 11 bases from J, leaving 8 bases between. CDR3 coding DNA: TGTGCCAGCAGTGAAGCGGGCCTGGAGTACTTC. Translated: CASSEAGLEYF.

In DNA, the CDR3 is TGTGCCAGCAGTGAAGCGTGGGGCCTCAATGAGCAGTTCTTC. Its translation is CASSEAWGLNEQFF. This rearrangement joins TRBV6-1 to TRBJ2-1; possibly TRBD1 for D (5 bases). V was cut by 0 bases and J by 6 bases, with 9 bases left in between. The germline CDR1 and CDR2 sequences are MNHNS and SASEGT. CDR3 length: 14 residues.

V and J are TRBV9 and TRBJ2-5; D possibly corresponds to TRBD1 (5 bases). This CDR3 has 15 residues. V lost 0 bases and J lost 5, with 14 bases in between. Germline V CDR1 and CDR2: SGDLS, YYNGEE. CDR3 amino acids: CASSVDRGAGETQYF. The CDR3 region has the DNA TGTGCCAGCAGCGTAGATCGTGGGGCCGGTGAGACCCAGTACTTC.

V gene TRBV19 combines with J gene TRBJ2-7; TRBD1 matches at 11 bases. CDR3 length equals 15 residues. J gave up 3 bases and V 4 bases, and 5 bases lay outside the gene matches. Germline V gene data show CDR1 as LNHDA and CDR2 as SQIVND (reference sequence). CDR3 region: CASSKVGTGGYEQYF. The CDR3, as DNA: TGTGCCAGTAGTAAGGTGGGGACAGGGGGCTACGAGCAGTACTTC.

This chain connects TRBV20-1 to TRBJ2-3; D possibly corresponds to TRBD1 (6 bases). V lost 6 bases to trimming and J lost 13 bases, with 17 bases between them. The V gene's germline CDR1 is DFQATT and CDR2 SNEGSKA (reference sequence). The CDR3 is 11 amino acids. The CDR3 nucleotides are TGCAGTGCACGGAGAGGACAGTTGGAGTATTTT. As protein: CSARRGQLEYF.

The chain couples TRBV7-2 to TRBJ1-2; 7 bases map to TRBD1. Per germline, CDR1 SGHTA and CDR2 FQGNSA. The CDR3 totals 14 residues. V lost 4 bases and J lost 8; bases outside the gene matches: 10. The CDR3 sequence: CASSSVQGGRGYTF. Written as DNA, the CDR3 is TGTGCCAGCAGCTCAGTCCAGGGGGGTAGGGGCTACACCTTC.

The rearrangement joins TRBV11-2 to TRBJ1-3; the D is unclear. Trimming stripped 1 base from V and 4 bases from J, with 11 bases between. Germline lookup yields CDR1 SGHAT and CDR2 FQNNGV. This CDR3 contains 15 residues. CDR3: CASSLAPRVGNTIYF. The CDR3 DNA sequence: TGTGCCAGCAGCTTAGCGCCAAGAGTCGGAAACACCATATATTTT.

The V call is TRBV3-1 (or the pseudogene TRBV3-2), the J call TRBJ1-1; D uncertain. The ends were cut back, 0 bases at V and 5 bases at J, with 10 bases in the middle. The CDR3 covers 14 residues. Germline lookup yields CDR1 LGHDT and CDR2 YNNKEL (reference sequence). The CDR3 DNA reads TGTGCCAGCAGCCAAGAAGGAGGAAGAACTGAAGCTTTCTTT. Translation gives CASSQEGGRTEAFF.

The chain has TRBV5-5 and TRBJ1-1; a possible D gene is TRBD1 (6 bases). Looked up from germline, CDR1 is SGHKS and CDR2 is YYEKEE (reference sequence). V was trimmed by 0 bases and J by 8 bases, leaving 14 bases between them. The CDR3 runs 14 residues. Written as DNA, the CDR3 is TGTGCCAGCAGCTTGGGGGGCAGGGGTACGGAAGCTTTCTTT. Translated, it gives CASSLGGRGTEAFF.

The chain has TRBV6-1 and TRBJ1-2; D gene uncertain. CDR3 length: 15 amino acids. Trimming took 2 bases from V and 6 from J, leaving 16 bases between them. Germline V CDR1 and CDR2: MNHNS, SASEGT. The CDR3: CASSEYGRDPNGYTF. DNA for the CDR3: TGTGCCAGCAGTGAATATGGGAGGGATCCGAATGGCTACACCTTC.

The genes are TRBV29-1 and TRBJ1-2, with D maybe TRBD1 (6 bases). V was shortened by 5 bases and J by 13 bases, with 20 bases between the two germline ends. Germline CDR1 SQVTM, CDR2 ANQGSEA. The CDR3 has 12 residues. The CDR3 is CSVLGGLIDVTF. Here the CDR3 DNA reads TGCAGCGTTCTGGGGGGGCTAATCGACGTCACCTTC.

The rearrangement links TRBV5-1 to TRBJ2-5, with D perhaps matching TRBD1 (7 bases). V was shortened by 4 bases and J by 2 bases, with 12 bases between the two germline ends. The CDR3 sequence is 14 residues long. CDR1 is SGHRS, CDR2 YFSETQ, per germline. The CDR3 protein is CASSTAGGQETQYF. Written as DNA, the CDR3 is TGCGCCAGCAGCACAGCAGGGGGGCAAGAGACCCAGTACTTC.

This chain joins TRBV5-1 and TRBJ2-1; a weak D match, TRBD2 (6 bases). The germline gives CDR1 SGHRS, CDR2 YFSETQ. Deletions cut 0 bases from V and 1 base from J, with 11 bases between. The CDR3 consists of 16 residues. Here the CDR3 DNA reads TGCGCCAGCAGCTTGGAGAGGGCGGGGTCCTACAATGAGCAGTTCTTC. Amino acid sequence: CASSLERAGSYNEQFF.

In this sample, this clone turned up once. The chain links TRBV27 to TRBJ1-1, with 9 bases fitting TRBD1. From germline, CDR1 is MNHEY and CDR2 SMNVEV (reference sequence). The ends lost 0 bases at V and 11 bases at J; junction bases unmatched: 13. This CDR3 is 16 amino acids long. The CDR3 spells CASSLSRDRDSIAAFF. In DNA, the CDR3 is TGTGCCAGCAGTTTATCCAGGGACAGGGATAGTATTGCGGCTTTCTTT.

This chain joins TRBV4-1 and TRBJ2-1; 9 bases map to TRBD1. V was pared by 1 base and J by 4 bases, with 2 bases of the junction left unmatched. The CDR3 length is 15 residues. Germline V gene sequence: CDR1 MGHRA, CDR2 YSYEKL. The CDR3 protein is CASSQVQGAYNEQFF. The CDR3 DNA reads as TGCGCCAGCAGCCAAGTACAGGGGGCATACAATGAGCAGTTCTTC.

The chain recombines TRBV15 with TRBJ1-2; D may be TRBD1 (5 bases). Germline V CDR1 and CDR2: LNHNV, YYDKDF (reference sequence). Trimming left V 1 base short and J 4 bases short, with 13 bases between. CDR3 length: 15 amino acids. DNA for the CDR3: TGTGCCACCAGCAGAGTCCGGGCGGGGACCTATGGCTACACCTTC. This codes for CATSRVRAGTYGYTF.

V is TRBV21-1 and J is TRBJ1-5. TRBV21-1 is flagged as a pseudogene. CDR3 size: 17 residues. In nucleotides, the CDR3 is TGTGCCAGCAGCAAAGTCCCCGGGGTTTGGGGTCCTCAGCCCCAGCATTTT. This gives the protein CASSKVPGVWGPQPQHF.

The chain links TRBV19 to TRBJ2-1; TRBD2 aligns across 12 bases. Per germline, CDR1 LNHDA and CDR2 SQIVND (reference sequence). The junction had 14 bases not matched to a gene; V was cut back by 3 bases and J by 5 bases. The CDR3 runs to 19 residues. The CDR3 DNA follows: TGTGCCAGTAGTATTGGGGGCCTAGCGGGGGGGCCCAGGAACAATGAGCAGTTCTTC. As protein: CASSIGGLAGGPRNNEQFF.

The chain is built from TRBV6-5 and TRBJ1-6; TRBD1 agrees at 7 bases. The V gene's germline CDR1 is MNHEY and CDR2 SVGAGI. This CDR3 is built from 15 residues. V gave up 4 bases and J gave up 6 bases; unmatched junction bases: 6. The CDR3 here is CASSSYGTVNSPLHF. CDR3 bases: TGTGCCAGCAGTTCTTACGGGACAGTTAATTCACCCCTCCACTTT.

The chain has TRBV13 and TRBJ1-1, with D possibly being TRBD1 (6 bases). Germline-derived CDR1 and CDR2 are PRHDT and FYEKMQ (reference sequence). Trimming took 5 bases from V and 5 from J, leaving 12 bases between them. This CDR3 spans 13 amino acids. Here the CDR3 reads CASSPTDRTEAFF. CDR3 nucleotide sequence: TGTGCCAGCAGCCCAACCGACAGGACTGAAGCTTTCTTT.